This T cell receptor (beta chain) appears in the sequencing data of a study of blood T cell repertoires in COVID-19. The protocol was immunoSEQ multiplex PCR, while the TCRdb copy is restricted to in-frame clones and leaves out a portion. The sample carries almost 400,000 clones, over 75% recorded once. This TCR was sampled from a woman aged 25 to 39 with acute COVID-19. Sample: PBMCs or T cells enriched from blood (not recorded which).

The CDR3 sequence: CASTTGRAGALGQYEQYF. CDR3 nucleotides: TGTGCCAGCACCACGGGGAGGGCAGGGGCATTGGGGCAATACGAGCAGTACTTC. The genes are TRBV7-8 and TRBJ2-7; D may be TRBD2 (7 bases). V lost 7 bases and J 4 bases, leaving 29 bases between the germline ends. The CDR3 is 18 amino acids. Germline V gives CDR1 SGHVS, CDR2 FQNEAQ.